The 14 T cell receptor beta chains in this list originate from one sample, sequenced in a study of T cell clusters in autoimmune cytopenias. Multiplex touch-down PCR amplified TRB using TRB-A and TRB-B pools in one tube. For each CDR3 protein, TCRdb gives one entry from its re-call of the multiplex PCR reads, without DNA. The repertoire table contains roughly 10,000 distinct CDR3 sequences. TRB was amplified from roughly 0.25 ug of peripheral blood genomic DNA per sample. These same data were also listed under a study on T cell repertoires in aging, cancer and after chemotherapy.

The sample taken for sequencing was peripheral blood. All receptors derive from a human donor in good health.

The gene calls are TRBV4-3 and TRBJ1-2. This CDR3 is 15 amino acids long. The germline CDR1 and CDR2 sequences are LGHNA and YSLEER. The CDR3 is CASSQDPTNPYGYTF.

V usage is TRBV25-1 and J usage is TRBJ2-5; TCRdb indicates TRBD2, and absent DNA this call remains unverified. The CDR3 has 14 amino acids. Germline values: CDR1 MGHDK, CDR2 SYGVNS. The CDR3 region is CASSSYGNQETQYF.

Measured by frequency, this clonotype is medium-sized. The chain employs TRBV12-3 or TRBV12-4 and TRBJ2-7; TCRdb's D gene call, TRBD1, goes unchecked for lack of DNA. This CDR3 comprises 15 residues. CDR3 sequence: CASSLEIQGGYEQYF.

This chain joins TRBV12-3 or TRBV12-4 and TRBJ1-3. This CDR3 is 20 amino acids long. Here the CDR3 reads CASSLEVSGGSGDSGNTIYF.

The chain links TRBV7-2 to TRBJ2-1; TCRdb lists TRBD2, though no DNA is available to test this call. The V gene's germline CDR1 is SGHTA and CDR2 FQGNSA. CDR3 length: 14 residues. CDR3 in amino acids: CASSPQSLGWEQFF.

Measured by frequency, this clonotype is medium-sized. This chain links TRBV19 with TRBJ1-1. Germline V CDR1 and CDR2: LNHDA, SQIVND (reference sequence). The CDR3 has 15 residues. The CDR3 region is CASSIFGRMNTEAFF. Variable domain in full (rest from reference TRBV19 and TRBJ1-1): DGGITQSPKYLFRKEGQNVTLSCEQNLNHDAMYWYRQDPGQGLRLIYYSQIVNDFQKGDIAEGYSVSREKKESFPLTVTSAQKNPTAFYLCASSIFGRMNTEAFFGQGTRLTVV.

The chain couples TRBV6-1 to TRBJ2-5; the D gene TCRdb calls, TRBD2, cannot be checked with no DNA. Per germline, CDR1 MNHNS and CDR2 SASEGT. The CDR3 covers 14 residues. The CDR3 loop is CASSEVGLKETQYF.

The chain has TRBV7-9 and TRBJ2-1; there is no DNA to check the TCRdb D call of TRBD2. The CDR3 is made up of 17 amino acids. Germline values: CDR1 SEHNR, CDR2 FQNEAQ (reference sequence). The CDR3 loop is CASSGERGGPGYNEQFF.

The chain has TRBV7-2 and TRBJ2-1; without DNA, the TCRdb call of TRBD2 cannot be checked. The CDR3 length is 15 residues. CDR1 and CDR2 (germline): SGHTA, FQGNSA. CDR3 residues: CASTSVAGNYNEQFF.

The rearrangement uses TRBV10-3 and TRBJ2-4; the TRBD1 assignment by TCRdb is unverifiable without DNA. Germline-derived CDR1 and CDR2 are ENHRY and SYGVKD. CDR3 length: 13 residues. This CDR3 reads CATETGAENIQYF.

The V call is TRBV7-9, the J call TRBJ1-2; TCRdb's assignment of TRBD1 cannot be checked, as there is no DNA. The CDR3 is made up of 14 amino acids. The germline gives CDR1 SEHNR, CDR2 FQNEAQ (reference sequence). The CDR3 loop reads CASSLGQGDYGYTF.

The rearrangement links TRBV5-5 to TRBJ1-1. Germline V gives CDR1 SGHKS, CDR2 YYEKEE (reference sequence). The CDR3 has 13 residues. The CDR3 sequence is CASSLASDTEAFF.

By frequency, this clonotype is medium-sized. V usage is TRBV5-5 and J usage is TRBJ1-3; TCRdb outputs TRBD1, but without DNA this stays unchecked. The CDR3 sequence is 14 residues long. CDR1 and CDR2 (germline): SGHKS, YYEKEE (reference sequence). This chain's CDR3 is CASSQDRGQYTIYF. The entire variable domain, with the rest obtained from reference TRBV5-5 and TRBJ1-3, is as follows: DAGVTQSPTHLIKTRGQQVTLRCSPISGHKSVSWYQQVLGQGPQFIFQYYEKEERGRGNFPDRFSARQFPNYSSELNVNALLLGDSALYLCASSQDRGQYTIYFGEGSWLTVV.

The chain couples TRBV30 to TRBJ1-4; TCRdb returns TRBD1, unconfirmable since there is no DNA. The CDR3 contains 16 residues. CDR1 is GTSNPN and CDR2 is SVGIG in the germline V gene (reference sequence). The CDR3 sequence is CAWRATLGGPNEKLFF.